The source of this T cell receptor beta chain is a study of T cells after yellow fever vaccination. In TCRdb, the 5' RACE reads were re-called with MiXCR into one record per CDR3 protein. Of some 110,000 distinct CDR3 sequences in the sample, 7.2% were seen once. Worth noting for this clonotype: Being one base from a much bigger clone, this may be a read error.

The CDR3 consists of 14 residues. With 4 bases removed from V and 6 bases from J, the gap between germline ends came to 12 bases. CDR1 is MNHEY, CDR2 SMNVEV, per germline (reference sequence). The specimen was CD4+ T cells sorted from PBMCs, collected roughly 45 days after the first yellow fever vaccination. This receptor was taken from a man younger than 35 who received the YFV17D yellow fever vaccine. The chain joins TRBV27 to TRBJ2-2; D not resolved. The CDR3 DNA is TGTGCCAGCAGTTGGAACAAGGGCCCCGGGGAGCTGTTTTTT. Translated, it gives CASSWNKGPGELFF.